This T cell receptor beta chain was documented in a study of blood T cell repertoires in COVID-19. Overall study: Samples taken during acute and convalescent COVID-19 were collected in the United States, Italy and Spain. Sample material is recorded as cDNA or gDNA derived from T cells, B-cell-depleted T cells, or PBMCs.

This CDR3 comprises 17 residues. Losses at the gene ends were 0 bases for V and 4 bases for J; bases not matched to a gene: 11. Germline V lookup: CDR1 SNHLY, CDR2 FYNNEI. Study processing details: Cell counts per sample came from amplifying reference gene primers. The table came from immunoSEQ multiplex PCR; TCRdb's copy has only in-frame clones and leaves some out. The V and J calls and clone size are taken from that table; D and trimming were inferred from the DNA. The sample yields hundreds of thousands of clones, approximately 84% seen once. Sequencing was carried out using peripheral blood. V is TRBV2 and J is TRBJ1-2; 7 nucleotides line up with TRBD1. The TCR was taken from a human donor in a cohort sampled during active COVID-19. The CDR3 sequence: CASSEALRAGGVYGYTF. In nucleotides, the CDR3 is TGTGCCAGCAGTGAAGCGCTTCGGGCAGGGGGAGTCTATGGCTACACCTTC.